Listed below are T cell receptor beta chains from one sample, sequenced in a study of CD8+ T cells in alopecia areata. Clones were sequenced by immunoSEQ multiplex PCR, and TCRdb holds only the in-frame ones, with some missing. The table includes about 120,000 clones, approximately 38% detected once. The specimen sequenced was CD4+ T cells sorted from blood. The receptors here all came from a human donor with alopecia areata. The CDR3 runs from the conserved cysteine through the conserved F or W. A D gene is named only where the DNA matches it firmly. Some rows have no size entry. The others give once, few or many, or a class for an expanded clone.

>TRBD1|TRBJ1-2|TRBV29-1|few
CSAGQGTYGYTF
TGCAGCGCGGGACAGGGGACCTATGGCTACACCTTC
>NA|TRBJ1-1|TRBV7-9|NA
CASSSIGANTEAFF
TGTGCCAGCAGCTCGATAGGTGCGAACACTGAAGCTTTCTTT
>TRBD2|TRBJ2-1|TRBV5-1|NA
CASSRVAGESYNEQFF
TGCGCCAGCAGCAGAGTAGCGGGAGAGTCCTACAATGAGCAGTTCTTC
>NA|TRBJ2-7|TRBV6-6|NA
CASSLHRSYEQYF
TGTGCCAGCAGCCTACACCGCTCCTACGAGCAGTACTTC
>NA|TRBJ2-7|TRBV5-1|NA
CASSLGGADYEQYF
TGCGCCAGCAGCTTGGGCGGGGCGGACTACGAGCAGTACTTC
>NA|TRBJ2-3|TRBV5-1|NA
CASANQGNTDTQYF
TGCGCCAGCGCGAACCAGGGAAACACAGATACACAGTATTTT
>NA|TRBJ2-5|TRBV4-2|NA
CASSQDKGQETQYF
TGTGCCAGCAGCCAAGACAAGGGCCAAGAGACCCAGTACTTC
>NA|TRBJ2-5|TRBV19|NA
CASSTRTETQYF
TGTGCCAGTAGTACCCGTACGGAGACCCAGTACTTC
>NA|TRBJ1-1|TRBV4-3|NA
CASSRETEAFF
TGCGCCAGCAGCCGGGAAACTGAAGCTTTCTTT
>TRBD1|TRBJ2-3|TRBV5-1|few
CASMDRVTDTQYF
TGCGCCAGCATGGACAGGGTCACAGATACGCAGTATTTT
>TRBD1|TRBJ2-3|TRBV4-3|few
CASSQEVQGADTQYF
TGCGCCAGCAGCCAAGAGGTCCAGGGGGCAGATACGCAGTATTTT
>TRBD2|TRBJ2-1|TRBV9|once
CASSVGTSGAYNEQFF
TGTGCCAGCAGCGTAGGGACTAGCGGAGCCTACAATGAGCAGTTCTTC
>NA|TRBJ1-1|TRBV29-1|few
CSVQPQGKTEAFF
TGCAGCGTCCAACCCCAGGGAAAAACTGAAGCTTTCTTT
>TRBD2|TRBJ2-7|TRBV29-1|few
CSARWGEGPYEQYF
TGCAGCGCCCGGTGGGGGGAGGGGCCCTACGAGCAGTACTTC
>NA|TRBJ2-2|TRBV7-9|NA
CASSLDTLGELFF
TGTGCCAGCAGCCTCGACACCCTCGGGGAGCTGTTTTTT
>NA|TRBJ1-1|TRBV7-3|few
CASSLTGRNTEAFF
TGTGCCAGCAGCTTAACGGGACGGAACACTGAAGCTTTCTTT
>NA|TRBJ2-5|TRBV4-1|NA
CASSQMGLLKSGQYF
TGCGCCAGCAGCCAGATGGGACTCCTTAAGAGTGGCCAGTACTTC
>NA|TRBJ2-2|TRBV30|NA
CAWTGDFTGELFF
TGTGCCTGGACAGGGGACTTCACCGGGGAGCTGTTTTTT
>NA|TRBJ2-6|TRBV5-6|few
CASSLYGASGANVLTF
TGTGCCAGCAGCTTGTACGGGGCTTCTGGGGCCAACGTCCTGACTTTC
>NA|TRBJ2-7|TRBV5-1|NA
CASSSSDSPYEQYF
TGCGCCAGCAGCTCCTCGGACAGTCCCTACGAGCAGTACTTC
>TRBD1|TRBJ1-2|TRBV6-4|NA
CASRPGGSYGYTF
TGTGCCAGCAGACCAGGGGGAAGCTATGGCTACACCTTC
>NA|TRBJ2-6|TRBV29-1|few
CSVEGPGANVLTF
TGCAGCGTTGAAGGTCCAGGGGCCAACGTCCTGACTTTC
>TRBD1|TRBJ1-2|TRBV4-3|few
CASSQEPGGYGGYTF
TGCGCCAGCAGCCAAGAGCCAGGGGGCTATGGTGGCTACACCTTC
>NA|TRBJ2-1|TRBV4-3|NA
CASSQDHQSRSEQFF
TGCGCCAGCAGCCAAGATCACCAGTCTCGCAGTGAGCAGTTCTTC
>NA|TRBJ2-7|TRBV29-1|NA
CSVEEGYEQYF
TGCAGCGTTGAAGAGGGCTACGAGCAGTACTTC
>NA|TRBJ2-5|TRBV29-1|NA
CSVERQVRETQYF
TGCAGCGTTGAAAGGCAGGTCCGGGAGACCCAGTACTTC
>NA|TRBJ1-1|TRBV7-2|few
CASSRTAGMNTEAFF
TGTGCCAGCAGCCGGACTGCCGGTATGAACACTGAAGCTTTCTTT
>TRBD2|TRBJ2-7|TRBV10-3|NA
CAISDRGGHYEQYF
TGTGCCATCAGTGATCGCGGGGGGCACTACGAGCAGTACTTC
>NA|TRBJ2-2|TRBV9|NA
CASSSDGGWELFF
TGTGCCAGCAGCTCAGATGGGGGCTGGGAGCTGTTTTTT
>TRBD2|TRBJ2-1|TRBV27|few
CASCPAGGRWNEQFF
TGTGCCAGCTGCCCTGCGGGAGGCCGGTGGAATGAGCAGTTCTTC
>NA|TRBJ2-4|TRBV4-1|few
CASSQDSVAKNIQYF
TGCGCCAGCAGCCAGGACTCCGTAGCCAAAAACATTCAGTACTTC
>TRBD2|TRBJ2-1|TRBV7-3|NA
CASSLTSGTTYNEQFF
TGTGCCAGCAGCTTAACTAGCGGGACCACCTACAATGAGCAGTTCTTC
>TRBD1|TRBJ1-1|TRBV29-1|few
CSVAQGIGGGEAFF
TGCAGCGTTGCACAGGGGATTGGCGGGGGTGAAGCTTTCTTT
>TRBD2|TRBJ2-7|TRBV2|NA
CASMRQAGGREQYF
TGTGCCAGCATGAGGCAAGCGGGAGGGCGGGAGCAGTACTTC
>TRBD1|TRBJ2-3|TRBV7-2|few
CASSSGQGAYTQYF
TGTGCCAGCAGCTCAGGACAGGGGGCATATACGCAGTATTTT
>NA|TRBJ2-7|TRBV7-6|NA
CASGGQSYEQYF
TGTGCCAGCGGAGGCCAATCCTACGAGCAGTACTTC
>TRBD1|TRBJ1-3|TRBV29-1|NA
CSVLPTGMGNTIYF
TGCAGCGTTTTACCGACAGGGATGGGAAACACCATATATTTT
>NA|TRBJ1-1|TRBV29-1|NA
CSVEGRANTEAFF
TGCAGCGTTGAGGGCAGGGCGAACACTGAAGCTTTCTTT
>NA|TRBJ2-3|TRBV4-3|NA
CASSQHRGRTADTQYF
TGCGCCAGCAGCCAACATCGAGGGCGGACCGCAGATACGCAGTATTTT
>NA|TRBJ1-2|TRBV29-1|NA
CSARQETLTGYTF
TGCAGCGCCCGACAGGAAACCTTAACCGGCTACACCTTC
>NA|TRBJ2-7|TRBV29-1|few
CSVDLEGTYEQYF
TGCAGCGTTGACTTAGAGGGTACCTACGAGCAGTACTTC